These 28 T cell receptor beta chains were all obtained from the same sample, sequenced in a study of blood T cells in healthy people across ages. Through a sample-barcoded 5' primer and a J-beta primer mix, a second PCR was run for roughly 6 to 12 cycles. A single record per CDR3 protein comes from TCRdb applying MiXCR to the 5' RACE reads. Counted here are over 1,500,000 distinct CDR3 sequences, about two fifths occurring once; the ten biggest clones make up more than 20%. Material: blood. The receptor source for this set is a human donor in good health.

V usage is TRBV13 and J usage is TRBJ2-1; TRBD1 agrees at 10 bases. Per germline, CDR1 PRHDT and CDR2 FYEKMQ (reference sequence). The CDR3 sequence is 17 residues long. Losses at the gene ends were 5 bases for V and 6 bases for J; bases not matched to a gene: 13. The CDR3 sequence: CASSLGTGDPMGNEQFF. In nucleotides, the CDR3 is TGTGCCAGCAGCCTCGGGACAGGGGATCCTATGGGCAATGAGCAGTTCTTC.

This chain joins TRBV20-1 and TRBJ2-7; 7 nucleotides align to TRBD1. The length of the CDR3 is 15 residues. Per the germline V gene, CDR1 is DFQATT and CDR2 is SNEGSKA (reference sequence). V lost 3 bases and J lost 2; bases outside the gene matches: 10. The CDR3 region has the DNA TGCAGTGCTAGGGCCGCCCGGGACAGAACCTACGAGCAGTACTTC. Its translation: CSARAARDRTYEQYF.

In its sample, this clonotype was seen a few times. CDR3 loop: CSVERMPTGGYGYTF. In DNA form, the CDR3 reads TGCAGCGTTGAAAGGATGCCAACAGGAGGCTATGGCTACACCTTC. The chain recombines TRBV29-1 with TRBJ1-2, with D possibly TRBD1 on 5 matching bases. The germline V gene has CDR1 SQVTM and CDR2 ANQGSEA. V dropped 2 bases and J dropped 4 bases, with 17 bases sitting between them. The CDR3 length is 15 residues.

This clonotype appeared a few times. The rearrangement links TRBV20-1 to TRBJ1-2, with 7 bases fitting TRBD1. The CDR3 has 13 residues. Germline V gene data show CDR1 as DFQATT and CDR2 as SNEGSKA (reference sequence). V shed 5 bases, J shed 2 bases, and the junction held 5 bases outside the gene matches. CDR3 DNA sequence: TGCAGTGCTTCGACAGGGAACAACTATGGCTACACCTTC. This sequence encodes CSASTGNNYGYTF.

This clonotype has only a few counts. A read error may account for a junction end that differs from germline. The genes are TRBV14 and TRBJ1-2; D gene ambiguous. Germline lookup yields CDR1 SGHDN and CDR2 FVKESK. CDR3 length equals 13 residues. The CDR3 loop is CASSPQRNYGYTF. Written as DNA, the CDR3 is TGTGCCAGTAGCCCACAAAGAAATTATGGCTACACCTTC.

This clonotype appeared a few times. The rearrangement links TRBV5-1 to TRBJ2-5; either TRBD1 or TRBD2 may fit D (5 bases each). In germline, CDR1 is SGHRS, CDR2 YFSETQ. This CDR3 is built from 14 residues. The V end was cut by 3 bases, the J end by 3 bases, with 12 bases between. The chain's CDR3 is CASSYRDVEETQYF. CDR3 bases: TGCGCCAGCAGCTACCGGGACGTAGAAGAGACCCAGTACTTC.

The rearrangement joins TRBV5-1 to TRBJ1-6; no definite D call. V gave up 4 bases and J gave up 0 bases, with 11 bases separating them. The CDR3 has 16 amino acids. Germline V CDR1 and CDR2: SGHRS, YFSETQ. The CDR3 protein is CASSADGSSYNSPLHF. The CDR3 coding sequence is TGCGCCAGCAGCGCTGACGGGAGCTCCTATAATTCACCCCTCCACTTT. The full variable domain, completed using reference TRBV5-1 and TRBJ1-6, is KAGVTQTPRYLIKTRGQQVTLSCSPISGHRSVSWYQQTPGQGLQFLFEYFSETQRNKGNFPGRFSGRQFSNSRSEMNVSTLELGDSALYLCASSADGSSYNSPLHFGNGTRLTVT.

The chain couples TRBV9 to TRBJ1-2; D remains ambiguous. Germline assignment: CDR1 SGDLS and CDR2 YYNGEE. The V gene lost 1 base and the J gene lost 4 bases, with 11 bases spanning the gap. This CDR3 region has 14 residues. The chain's CDR3 is CASSVRTDPYGYTF. The CDR3 DNA reads TGTGCCAGCAGCGTAAGGACGGATCCCTATGGCTACACCTTC.

The CDR3: CASSYPNSGVLRNIQYF. In DNA, the CDR3 is TGTGCCAGCAGCTACCCCAATAGCGGGGTCTTACGTAACATTCAGTACTTC. This rearrangement joins TRBV11-3 to TRBJ2-4; 8 nucleotides match TRBD2. Unmatched junction bases numbered 15, after V lost 4 bases and J lost 7 bases. The CDR3 runs 17 residues. Germline CDR1 is SGHNT and CDR2 is YENEEA. Using reference TRBV11-3 and TRBJ2-4 for the parts outside the CDR3, the full variable domain is EAGVVQSPRYKIIEKKQPVAFWCNPISGHNTLYWYLQNLGQGPELLIRYENEEAVDDSQLPKDRFSAERLKGVDSTLKIQPAELGDSAVYLCASSYPNSGVLRNIQYFGAGTRLSVL.

This clonotype was detected only a few times. This chain uses TRBV7-9 with TRBJ2-7; 7 bases align to TRBD2. The CDR3 has 17 amino acids. J lost 4 bases, V lost 5 bases, and 17 bases had no gene match. CDR1 SEHNR and CDR2 FQNEAQ come from the germline V gene (reference sequence). CDR3 sequence (DNA): TGTGCCAGCAGCCCCACTAGCGACGTTAGGTCAGAATACGAGCAGTACTTC. Its translation is CASSPTSDVRSEYEQYF.

The genes are TRBV6-6 and TRBJ1-6; TRBD1 aligns across 8 bases. The germline CDR1 and CDR2 sequences are MNHNY and SVGAGI (reference sequence). The CDR3 sequence is 15 residues long. V dropped 2 bases and J dropped 7; count of bases not matched to a gene: 4. The CDR3 DNA reads TGTGCCAGCAGTTACCTCGGACAGGGAAATTCACCCCTCCACTTT. It is translated as CASSYLGQGNSPLHF.

The rearrangement joins TRBV10-3 to TRBJ2-7; D unresolved. The end of the DNA aligns better with TRBJ2-5, so the J call may be wrong. This CDR3 spans 14 amino acids. Germline V gene sequence: CDR1 ENHRY, CDR2 SYGVKD. Here the CDR3 reads CAISESSGIETQYF. The DNA for the CDR3 is TGTGCCATCAGTGAGTCGTCGGGTATTGAGACCCAGTACTTC.

For this clonotype: A much larger clone lies a single base off, so this may be a read error. The chain recombines TRBV9 with TRBJ2-7; 10 bases align to TRBD1. Per germline, CDR1 SGDLS and CDR2 YYNGEE. The CDR3 has 14 residues. CDR3 residues: CAGSSLGDRGKQYF. The CDR3 bases are TGTGCCGGCAGCTCTCTGGGGGACAGGGGAAAGCAGTACTTC.

The chain employs TRBV20-1 and TRBJ2-5, with a weak D call TRBD1 (6 bases). This CDR3 has 13 amino acids. Trimming took 6 bases from V and 3 from J, leaving 14 bases between them. Germline V gives CDR1 DFQATT, CDR2 SNEGSKA (reference sequence). In DNA form, the CDR3 reads TGCAGTGCCGATATGGACAGAGAAGAGACCCAGTACTTC. Translated: CSADMDREETQYF.

The V call is TRBV5-1, the J call TRBJ1-1; D gene uncertain. Germline-derived CDR1 and CDR2 are SGHRS and YFSETQ. Trimming took off 0 bases at V and 3 bases at J, with 12 bases between the two ends. The CDR3 runs 15 residues. The CDR3 spells CASSLDLGSDTEAFF. CDR3 coding DNA: TGCGCCAGCAGCTTGGATCTGGGTTCGGACACTGAAGCTTTCTTT.

The rearrangement links TRBV6-6 to TRBJ1-1; weak D call: TRBD1 (5 bases). With 5 bases removed from V and 6 bases from J, the gap between germline ends came to 13 bases. This CDR3 is 13 amino acids long. From germline, CDR1 is MNHNY and CDR2 SVGAGI (reference sequence). CDR3 in amino acids: CASSPRGVPEAFF. Here the CDR3 DNA reads TGTGCCAGCAGTCCGAGGGGAGTGCCTGAAGCTTTCTTT.

This clonotype was observed a handful of times. The V call is TRBV4-2, the J call TRBJ2-7; D ambiguous. Trimming pared 0 bases from V and 0 bases from J, leaving 12 bases between. There are 16 residues in the CDR3. Germline V gene data show CDR1 as LGHNA and CDR2 as YNFKEQ. CDR3 in DNA: TGTGCCAGCAGCCAAGATAGGAAACACAGCTCCTACGAGCAGTACTTC. Translation gives CASSQDRKHSSYEQYF.

This clonotype was seen only once. This chain connects TRBV5-5 to TRBJ2-5; a weak D match, TRBD2 (6 bases). Looked up from germline, CDR1 is SGHKS and CDR2 is YYEKEE (reference sequence). Trimming removed 4 bases at V and 11 bases at J, with 24 bases between. The CDR3 is made up of 15 amino acids. The CDR3 DNA reads TGTGCCAGCAGCCCGACTGGGGAGGTGTACAATGAGCAGTACTTC. Protein sequence: CASSPTGEVYNEQYF.

The genes are TRBV5-1 and TRBJ2-1; TRBD2 might be the D (5 bases). The CDR3 consists of 16 residues. The V gene's germline CDR1 is SGHRS and CDR2 YFSETQ. Trimming shortened V by 0 bases and J by 3 bases, and 13 bases separated the two germline ends. The DNA for the CDR3 is TGCGCCAGCAGCTTGGCGGGAAGCCTATACTACAATGAGCAGTTCTTC. This gives the protein CASSLAGSLYYNEQFF.

The chain joins TRBV25-1 to TRBJ2-7; D not resolved. The J call is uncertain, as TRBJ2-5 better fits the DNA end. The CDR3 sequence is 13 residues long. Germline CDR1 MGHDK, CDR2 SYGVNS. The CDR3 DNA reads TGTGCCAGCAGTACCGGGCCCATCGGGACCCAGTACTTC. Translated, it gives CASSTGPIGTQYF.

The rearrangement links TRBV15 to TRBJ1-4; 7 nucleotides line up with TRBD1. Germline V gene data show CDR1 as LNHNV and CDR2 as YYDKDF (reference sequence). V lost 1 base and J lost 8; bases outside the gene matches: 7. This CDR3 is 15 amino acids long. The CDR3 nucleotides are TGTGCCACCAGCAGAGGAAGACAGGGAGGGGAAAAACTGTTTTTT. This translates into CATSRGRQGGEKLFF.

Relative to its sample, this clonotype is medium-sized. This chain links TRBV7-9 with TRBJ2-7, with TRBD1 as a possible D gene (6 bases). CDR1 is SEHNR and CDR2 is FQNEAQ in the germline V gene (reference sequence). V was trimmed by 5 bases and J by 5 bases, leaving 16 bases between them. The CDR3 is made up of 14 amino acids. CDR3 sequence: CASSRTGIGDEQYF. As DNA, the CDR3 is TGTGCCAGCAGCCGTACAGGGATCGGGGACGAGCAGTACTTC.

The genes are TRBV7-3 and TRBJ1-1; D is undetermined. The CDR3 runs 14 residues. V shed 5 bases and J shed 1 base, with 11 bases lying between them. The germline V gene has CDR1 SGHTA and CDR2 FQGTGA. The CDR3 nucleotides are TGTGCCAGCAGCCTCCCTCAAAGGAACACTGAAGCTTTCTTT. This encodes CASSLPQRNTEAFF.

V is TRBV5-1 and J is TRBJ2-3, with D possibly matching TRBD1 (6 bases). The CDR3 contains 14 residues. Trimming took 5 bases from V and 4 from J, leaving 14 bases between them. Per the germline V gene, CDR1 is SGHRS and CDR2 is YFSETQ. The CDR3 DNA reads TGCGCCAGCAGTTACGGACAGATCCCAGATACGCAGTATTTT. It codes for CASSYGQIPDTQYF.

The chain combines TRBV29-1 with TRBJ1-1, with D unclear. V was cut by 5 bases and J by 0 bases, with 13 bases left in between. The CDR3 consists of 14 residues. The V gene's germline CDR1 is SQVTM and CDR2 ANQGSEA. DNA for the CDR3: TGCAGCGTTATTCAGGAGATGATGAACACTGAAGCTTTCTTT. This encodes CSVIQEMMNTEAFF.

The genes are TRBV12-3 or TRBV12-4 and TRBJ2-6; TRBD1 aligns across 9 bases. There are 22 residues in the CDR3. Losses at the gene ends were 2 bases for V and 0 bases for J; bases not matched to a gene: 17. The CDR3 region has the DNA TGTGCCAGCAGTTTAACACGGGACAGGGCGATTTTCTTAAGCTCTGGGGCCAACGTCCTGACTTTC. Translating it yields CASSLTRDRAIFLSSGANVLTF.

This chain connects TRBV12-3 or TRBV12-4 to TRBJ2-2; tentatively, D is TRBD2 (5 bases). V shed 6 bases and J shed 6 bases, with 11 bases lying between them. This CDR3 is 13 amino acids long. The CDR3: CASRPSEAGELFF. The CDR3 DNA reads as TGTGCCAGCAGACCCTCGGAGGCCGGGGAGCTGTTTTTT.

The chain couples TRBV2 to TRBJ2-5; 7 bases align to TRBD1. The J call may be faulty, since TRBJ2-7 better matches the DNA end. Germline CDR1 and CDR2: SNHLY and FYNNEI. The CDR3 is 13 amino acids. The CDR3 loop reads CASRTGQRDEQYF. The CDR3 DNA reads TGTGCCAGCAGGACAGGGCAAAGGGACGAGCAGTACTTC.